This entry is about one TCR beta chain. What it binds is not known. These data belong to a study of cytomegalovirus exposure and HLA in healthy donors. The germline V gene encodes CDR1 SEHNR and CDR2 FQNEAQ (reference sequence). V shed 3 bases and J 9 bases; nucleotides not matched to a gene: 14. CDR3 length: 15 amino acids. Vbeta (60) and Jbeta (13) primers were used in the PCR. Only in-frame clones appear in the TCRdb table, and some are missing; sequencing was by immunoSEQ multiplex PCR. The sample contains roughly 180,000 clones, 80% to 90% of which appear only once. Overall study results and limits: What a later analysis showed was that several of the most significant clusters appeared linked to common viral pathogens.

The sample taken for sequencing was PBMCs. The sequence was collected from a girl aged 10 to 17 in good health and CMV-seropositive. This chain joins TRBV7-9 and TRBJ2-7; 7 bases map to TRBD1. CDR3 sequence (DNA): TGTGCCAGCAGCTTCGGGGACAGACCTTCCTGGTGGCAGTACTTC. Its protein is CASSFGDRPSWWQYF.